This TCR beta chain was recovered during a study of shared clonotypes between healthy human individuals. Study in general: Per donor, three plates held CD4 naive cells, three held CD4 memory, two held CD8 naive and one held CD8 memory.

Study results and caveats: Only blood samples were collected, and tissue repertoires likely differ. Shared clonotypes across all four donors exceeded non-shared ones in generation probability.

Notes on this clone: The antigen is unknown.

J lost 4 bases, V lost 1 base, and 4 bases had no gene match. This CDR3 is built from 15 residues. Looked up from germline, CDR1 is KGHSY and CDR2 is FQNENV. Profiled with immunoSEQ multiplex PCR; TCRdb holds only in-frame clones, not every one. There are about 1 million clones in the sample; 70% to 80% occur only once, and approximately 1.5% lies in the top ten. This sequence was found in a man aged 18 to 35 in good health. V gene TRBV16 combines with J gene TRBJ2-7; 10 positions match TRBD1. Sample: memory CD4+ T cells sorted from blood. Subset here: CD45RA-negative fraction. CDR3 sequence: CASSQLGQGKYEQYF. The CDR3 nucleotides are TGTGCCAGCAGCCAATTGGGACAGGGGAAGTACGAGCAGTACTTC.